This is a list of T cell receptor beta chains from one sample in a study of graft-versus-host responses after intestinal transplantation. Sequenced by immunoSEQ multiplex PCR; TCRdb stores in-frame clones only, minus some. The data hold some 100,000 clones, with approximately 92% observed a single time. Their specific antigens are unknown. The sample was unstimulated CD8+ T cells sorted from spleen or lymph node cells, taken before transplant. The receptors derive from a human donor who was the organ donor for an intestinal transplant. Both conserved end residues are part of each CDR3. D genes are given only for firm matches. The listing skips clone size in some rows; elsewhere it reads once, few, many or a size class.

D gene,V gene,clone size,J gene,CDR3 DNA,CDR3 protein
-,TRBV11-2,-,TRBJ1-4,TGTGCCAGCAGCTTAGGGGCAGATGCAACTAATGAAAAACTGTTTTTT,CASSLGADATNEKLFF
-,TRBV4-3,-,TRBJ2-7,TGCGCCAGCAGCCAAGATCTGATTGATGCGGCTCTCTACGAGCAGTACTTC,CASSQDLIDAALYEQYF
TRBD1,TRBV27,-,TRBJ2-7,TGTGCCAGCAGTCCTCATCCGGGACAGGGAGTTTCCTACGAGCAGTACTTC,CASSPHPGQGVSYEQYF
-,TRBV29-1,once,TRBJ1-2,TGCAGCGTTGATGGGCAGCCCTATGGCTACACCTTC,CSVDGQPYGYTF
TRBD1,TRBV19,-,TRBJ2-7,TGTGCCAGTAGTACCGGGACAGGGGTCTACGAGCAGTACTTC,CASSTGTGVYEQYF
-,TRBV6-1,-,TRBJ1-1,TGTGCCAGCAGTGAAATCGATCCGGTGCTAGGGGGTTTCACGGAAGCTTTCTTT,CASSEIDPVLGGFTEAFF
TRBD2,TRBV27,-,TRBJ2-7,TGTGCCAGCAGCCCCAGGTTGGGACTAGCGGACCTGAGCTCCTACGAGCAGTACTTC,CASSPRLGLADLSSYEQYF
-,TRBV7-9,-,TRBJ2-1,TGTGCCAGCGCCGGGGGCTCCTACAATGAGCAGTTCTTC,CASAGGSYNEQFF
TRBD2,TRBV28,once,TRBJ2-1,TGTGCCAGCAGTTCGACTAGCGGGATAAATGAGCAGTTCTTC,CASSSTSGINEQFF
-,TRBV6-5,-,TRBJ2-1,TGTGCCAGCAGAAAGCGGGCCGTGTGGTGGAATGAGCAGTTCTTC,CASRKRAVWWNEQFF
-,TRBV29-1,-,TRBJ2-3,TGCAGCGCAATGACACTTTTTACAGATACGCAGTATTTT,CSAMTLFTDTQYF
TRBD2,TRBV4-2,-,TRBJ2-7,TGTGCCAGCAGCCAAGATGCGGGGGAAAGCTCCTACGAGCAGTACTTC,CASSQDAGESSYEQYF
-,TRBV6-1,-,TRBJ2-3,TGTGCCAGCAATCCCGCGGAGCGCACAGATACGCAGTATTTT,CASNPAERTDTQYF
-,TRBV19,-,TRBJ1-3,TGTGCCAGTAGTTCCACAGGCGCCTCTGGAAACACCATATATTTT,CASSSTGASGNTIYF
TRBD2,TRBV18,-,TRBJ2-7,TGTGCCAGCTCACCACCGCCCCGAGCTGCGGGAGGCGCCTACGAGCAGTACTTC,CASSPPPRAAGGAYEQYF
TRBD2,TRBV4-1,-,TRBJ2-7,TGCGCCAGCAGCCAAAGATGGGGGACTAGATCCCCTGTCTACGAGCAGTACTTC,CASSQRWGTRSPVYEQYF
TRBD2,TRBV10-1,once,TRBJ2-5,TGCGCTCAAAAGGGTCGCCTAGCGGGAGGGCCAGGGGGGAGGGGGACCCAGTACTTC,CAQKGRLAGGPGGRGTQYF
-,TRBV13,-,TRBJ1-3,TGTGCCAGCAGCCTCGGGACTGGAAACACCATATATTTT,CASSLGTGNTIYF
TRBD2,TRBV10-2,-,TRBJ2-3,TGCGCCAGCAACCCTAGCGGGGCCGCCACAGATACGCAGTATTTT,CASNPSGAATDTQYF
TRBD1,TRBV10-2,-,TRBJ2-7,TGCGCCAGCAGCCGCCCACGAGACAGGGGCTACGAGCAGTACTTC,CASSRPRDRGYEQYF
-,TRBV5-6,once,TRBJ1-2,TGTGCCAGCAGCTTTCGTTCTTGGCCGAACAACTATGGCTACACCTTC,CASSFRSWPNNYGYTF
-,TRBV10-2,-,TRBJ1-4,TGCGCCAGCAGCCCATTTGAAAAACTGTTTTTT,CASSPFEKLFF
TRBD2,TRBV9,-,TRBJ2-5,TGTGCCAGCGAACTACTAGCGGGAGCAGAGACCCAGTACTTC,CASELLAGAETQYF
-,TRBV2,-,TRBJ2-7,TGTGCCAGCAGTGAAGGCTCCGCCTACGAGCAGTACTTC,CASSEGSAYEQYF
-,TRBV5-6,-,TRBJ2-1,TGTGCCAGCAGCTTGGAGTCAGTCGGGGGAGACTTCTACAATGAGCAGTTCTTC,CASSLESVGGDFYNEQFF
-,TRBV7-3,-,TRBJ1-1,TGTGCCAGCAGCTTAACCCTGGGAGGCACTGAAGCTTTCTTT,CASSLTLGGTEAFF
-,TRBV2,once,TRBJ2-3,TGTGCCAGCAGCGCCCCTGAGGATACAACAGATACGCAGTATTTT,CASSAPEDTTDTQYF
TRBD1,TRBV13,-,TRBJ1-4,TGTGCCAGCAGCTGGGACAGGGGAAATGAAAAACTGTTTTTT,CASSWDRGNEKLFF